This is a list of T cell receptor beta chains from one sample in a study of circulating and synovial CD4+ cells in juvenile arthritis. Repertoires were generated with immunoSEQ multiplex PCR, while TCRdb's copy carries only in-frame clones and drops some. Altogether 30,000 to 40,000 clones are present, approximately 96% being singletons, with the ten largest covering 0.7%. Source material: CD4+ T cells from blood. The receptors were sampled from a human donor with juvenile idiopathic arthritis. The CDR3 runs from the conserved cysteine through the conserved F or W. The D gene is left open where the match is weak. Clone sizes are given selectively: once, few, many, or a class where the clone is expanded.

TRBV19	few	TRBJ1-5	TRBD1	TGTGCCAGTAGTATCCGTGGGACAGCACGAAACAATCAGCCCCAGCATTTT	CASSIRGTARNNQPQHF
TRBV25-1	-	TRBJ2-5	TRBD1	TGTGCCAGCAGTGACCCGGGACAGGGGAAAGAGACCCAGTACTTC	CASSDPGQGKETQYF
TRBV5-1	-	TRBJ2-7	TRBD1	TGCGCCAGCAGCTTGGCCAAGGGACAGATAGGCGAATACGAGCAGTACTTC	CASSLAKGQIGEYEQYF
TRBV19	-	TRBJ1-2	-	TGTGCCAGTAGTATGAAGGGAGGGAGCTATGGCTACACCTTC	CASSMKGGSYGYTF
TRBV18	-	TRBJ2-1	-	TGTGCCAGCTCACCAGGCACGAGGGTGGGGAATGAGCAGTTCTTC	CASSPGTRVGNEQFF
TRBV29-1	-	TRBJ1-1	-	TGCAGCGTTGAACCAGGGCAGAACACTGAAGCTTTCTTT	CSVEPGQNTEAFF
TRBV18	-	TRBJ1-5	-	TGTGCCAGCTCAACAACCACGGCGGTTCTTAGCAATCAGCCCCAGCATTTT	CASSTTTAVLSNQPQHF
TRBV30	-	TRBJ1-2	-	TGTGCCTGGAGTGTCCCCAGGGGCTATGGCTACACCTTC	CAWSVPRGYGYTF
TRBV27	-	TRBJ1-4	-	TGTGCCAGCAGTTTGGGACTCCGAAAGGAAAAACTGTTTTTT	CASSLGLRKEKLFF
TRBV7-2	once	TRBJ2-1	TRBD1	TGTGCCAGCAGCCAAGACAGGGGCGGTTACAATGAGCAGTTCTTC	CASSQDRGGYNEQFF
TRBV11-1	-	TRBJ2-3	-	TGTGCCAGCAGCTTATCCGGGACAAGGTTCTCGTATTTT	CASSLSGTRFSYF
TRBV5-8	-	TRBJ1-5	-	TGTGCCAGCAGCTTACGCGGTTATAGCAATCAGCCCCAGCATTTT	CASSLRGYSNQPQHF
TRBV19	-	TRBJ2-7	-	TGTGCCAGTAGTATCCAGGTCCGGTACGAGCAGTACTTC	CASSIQVRYEQYF
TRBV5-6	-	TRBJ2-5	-	TGTGCCAGCAGCTTGGCGGCCGGGGGGCAGTGGGAGACCCAGTACTTC	CASSLAAGGQWETQYF
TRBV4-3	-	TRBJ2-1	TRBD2	TGCGCCAGCAAAGCGGGGGGGACCTACAATGAGCAGTTCTTC	CASKAGGTYNEQFF
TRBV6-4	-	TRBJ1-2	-	TGTGCCAGCAGTGTGGAGTCTAACTATGGCTACACCTTC	CASSVESNYGYTF
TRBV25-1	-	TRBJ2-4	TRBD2	TGTGCCAGCAGTCCGGGGGGGGCAAACATTCAGTACTTC	CASSPGGANIQYF
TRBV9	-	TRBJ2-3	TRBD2	TGTGCCAGCAGCTATGGGACTAGCAATACGCAGTATTTT	CASSYGTSNTQYF
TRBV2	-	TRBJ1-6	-	TGTGCCAGCAGCTGGACAGTCTATAATTCACCCCTCCACTTT	CASSWTVYNSPLHF
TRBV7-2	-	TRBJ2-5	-	TGTGCCAGCAGCTTAGCGAGGACTCACCAAGAGACCCAGTACTTC	CASSLARTHQETQYF
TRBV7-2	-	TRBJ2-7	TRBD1	TGTGCCAGCAGCCTGGCCGGGACAGGGTCGTACAACGAGCAGTACTTC	CASSLAGTGSYNEQYF
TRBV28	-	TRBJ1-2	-	TGTGCCAGCAGTCCCCCGGAGGGGGGGTATGGCTACACCTTC	CASSPPEGGYGYTF
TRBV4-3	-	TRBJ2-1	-	TGCGCCAGCAGCCAAGATAGGAAGGGGCTGAAGAATGAGCAGTTCTTC	CASSQDRKGLKNEQFF
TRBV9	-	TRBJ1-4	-	TGTGCCAGCAGCCCCCACGGGAATGAAAAACTGTTTTTT	CASSPHGNEKLFF
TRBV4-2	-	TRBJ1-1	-	TGTGCCAGCAGCCAATCAGCCTTACAGGCCGATGACACTGAAGCTTTCTTT	CASSQSALQADDTEAFF
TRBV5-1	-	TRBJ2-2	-	TGCGCCAGCAGCTCCTTCACCGGGGAGCTGTTTTTT	CASSSFTGELFF
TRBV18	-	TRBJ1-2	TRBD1	TGTGCCAGCTCACCAGGACAGGGAACTAACTATGGCTACACCTTC	CASSPGQGTNYGYTF
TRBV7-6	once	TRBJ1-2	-	TGTGCCAGCAGCGAGGGGGTTAACTATGGCTACACCTTC	CASSEGVNYGYTF
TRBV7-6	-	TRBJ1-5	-	TGTGCCAGCAGCTTAGGCATCTACGGCGGGGCAAGCAATCAGCCCCAGCATTTT	CASSLGIYGGASNQPQHF
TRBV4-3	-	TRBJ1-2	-	TGCGCCAGCAGCCAAGCATCCGCGGGGGCGCAGAGTGGCTACACCTTC	CASSQASAGAQSGYTF
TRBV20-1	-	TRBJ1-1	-	TGCAGTGTACAGGGTGGCACTGAAGCTTTCTTT	CSVQGGTEAFF
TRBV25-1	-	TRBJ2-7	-	TGTGCCAGCAGTCTTCAACAGGGTGGGTCCTACGAGCAGTACTTC	CASSLQQGGSYEQYF
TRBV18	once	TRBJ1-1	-	TGTGCCAGCTCACTCCGATGGGGGGGCACTGAAGCTTTCTTT	CASSLRWGGTEAFF
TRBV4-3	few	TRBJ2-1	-	TGCGCCAGCAGCCAAGGAGGTAGGCAGTTCTTC	CASSQGGRQFF
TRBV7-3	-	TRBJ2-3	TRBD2	TGTGCCAGCAGCTTAAGGACAGGCCCGAGACTAGCGGGGGGCTCCTCCCGCACAGATACGCAGTATTTT	CASSLRTGPRLAGGSSRTDTQYF
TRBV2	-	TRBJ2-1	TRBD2	TGTGCCAGCAGTGAAGTGGCGGGGGGCGCCTACAATGAGCAGTTCTTC	CASSEVAGGAYNEQFF
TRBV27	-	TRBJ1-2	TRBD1	TGTGCCAGCAGTCGCCTCCGGGACAGTCATGGCTACACCTTC	CASSRLRDSHGYTF
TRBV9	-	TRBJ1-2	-	TGTGCCAGCAGCACGACCCCGGACAGCCTTACTAACTATGGCTACACCTTC	CASSTTPDSLTNYGYTF
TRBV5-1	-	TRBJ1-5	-	TGCGCCAGCAGCTGGGGCGATAGCAATCAGCCCCAGCATTTT	CASSWGDSNQPQHF
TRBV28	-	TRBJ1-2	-	TGTGCCAGCAGCTCCCCCCTCACACCAGGAGGCTACACCTTC	CASSSPLTPGGYTF
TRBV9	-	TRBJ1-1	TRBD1	TGTGCCAGCAGCGTAGTAGGCAGGGGGCAGAACACTGAAGCTTTCTTT	CASSVVGRGQNTEAFF
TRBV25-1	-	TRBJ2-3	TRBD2	TGTGCCAGCAGTGAATCGCGGGGGGGCACAGATACGCAGTATTTT	CASSESRGGTDTQYF
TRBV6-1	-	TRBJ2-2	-	TGTGCCAGCGTACGACAGGTTTCCACCGGGGAGCTGTTTTTT	CASVRQVSTGELFF
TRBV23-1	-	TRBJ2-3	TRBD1	TGCGCCAGCAGTCACTGTCCGGGACAGGGACACACAGATACGCAGTATTTT	CASSHCPGQGHTDTQYF
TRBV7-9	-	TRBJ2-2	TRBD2	TGTGCCAGCAGTCAGCGGGGGGGCGTCACCGGGGAGCTGTTTTTT	CASSQRGGVTGELFF
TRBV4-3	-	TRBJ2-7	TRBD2	TGCGCCAGCAGCCCCTCACGGATGCTAGCGGGGGTACGGTACTTC	CASSPSRMLAGVRYF
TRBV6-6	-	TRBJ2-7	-	TGTGCCAGCGGTTCCTTCAGGGGCATGAAGTACGAGCAGTACTTC	CASGSFRGMKYEQYF
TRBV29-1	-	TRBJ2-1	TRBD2	TGCAGCGTTGTCGTGACTAGCGGACATAAAAATGAGCAGTTCTTC	CSVVVTSGHKNEQFF
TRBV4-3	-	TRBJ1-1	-	TGCGCCAGCAGCCAAGTATCAGGGGTTAACACTGAAGCTTTCTTT	CASSQVSGVNTEAFF
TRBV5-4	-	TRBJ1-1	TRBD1	TGTGCCAGCAGCTTGGGGGGACAGGGACGATGGACTGAAGCTTTCTTT	CASSLGGQGRWTEAFF
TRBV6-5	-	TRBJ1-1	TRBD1	TGTGCCAGCAGTTTGGGACAGGGGGTGACTGAAGCTTTCTTT	CASSLGQGVTEAFF
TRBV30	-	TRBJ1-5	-	TGTGCCTGGAGTGTGCAGACTGATCAGCCCCAGCATTTT	CAWSVQTDQPQHF
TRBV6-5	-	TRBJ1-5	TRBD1	TGTGCCAGCAGGGACAGGGGTAATGCCAATCAGCCCCAGCATTTT	CASRDRGNANQPQHF
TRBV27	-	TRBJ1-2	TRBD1	TGTGCCAGCAGTTTCAACCAGGACAGGGGAGGCTACACCTTC	CASSFNQDRGGYTF
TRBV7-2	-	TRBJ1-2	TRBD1	TGTGCCAGCAGCTTAGCCAGGACAGGGAGTTATGGCTACACCTTC	CASSLARTGSYGYTF
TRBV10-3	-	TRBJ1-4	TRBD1	TGTGCCATCAGCCCTGGACAGGGTGGCAATGAAAAACTGTTTTTT	CAISPGQGGNEKLFF
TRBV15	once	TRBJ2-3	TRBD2	TGTGCCACCAGCAAAGGGACTAGCGGGGGTCCTGGGGATACGCAGTATTTT	CATSKGTSGGPGDTQYF
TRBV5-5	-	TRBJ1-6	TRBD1	TGTGCCAGCACCCCCGACAGGGTTGGTAATTCCCCCCTCCACTTT	CASTPDRVGNSPLHF
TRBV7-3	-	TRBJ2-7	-	TGTGCCAGCAGCTTGCCGAACAGGGTTCCCTCCTACGAGCAGTACTTC	CASSLPNRVPSYEQYF
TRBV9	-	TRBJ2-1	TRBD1	TGTGCCAGCAGCTTCGGGACAGGGCGAAACAATGAGCAGTTCTTC	CASSFGTGRNNEQFF